These T cell receptor beta chains were read from a single sample in a study of blood T cell repertoires in COVID-19. Measured with immunoSEQ multiplex PCR; TCRdb has only the in-frame clones, and not every one. The sample lists tens of thousands of clones, about four fifths occurring once. Source material: peripheral blood. The receptors shown here come from a man between 45 and 60 years old with active or convalescent COVID-19. Each CDR3 is given with its conserved first and last residue. Each record gives: clone size, J gene, V gene, D gene, CDR3 DNA, CDR3 protein. The D gene is left open where the match is weak. Clone size is stated in some rows and not others, as once, few, many or a class when expanded.

size: -; J: TRBJ2-3; V: TRBV5-1; D: TRBD2; DNA: TGCGCCAGCAGCCAGCTCGCTAGCGGGGGAACAGATACGCAGTATTTT; CDR3: CASSQLASGGTDTQYF
size: -; J: TRBJ2-1; V: TRBV7-8; D: TRBD2; DNA: TGTGCCAGCAGCTTACTTGCGGGGGGCGGCTACAATGAGCAGTTCTTC; CDR3: CASSLLAGGGYNEQFF
size: -; J: TRBJ1-2; V: TRBV19; D: -; DNA: TGTGCCAGTAGTATAGATCTCAGCTATGGCTACACCTTC; CDR3: CASSIDLSYGYTF
size: -; J: TRBJ2-5; V: TRBV10-3; D: TRBD2; DNA: TGTGCCATCAGTGAGGGGGGGGGAGAGACCCAGTACTTC; CDR3: CAISEGGGETQYF
size: -; J: TRBJ1-1; V: TRBV4-3; D: -; DNA: TGCGCCAGCAGCAGTGGCAGGGCTAACACTGAAGCTTTCTTT; CDR3: CASSSGRANTEAFF
size: few; J: TRBJ2-2; V: TRBV7-9; D: -; DNA: TGTGCCAGCAGCTCAGGGTTTTGGTCCGGGGAGCTGTTTTTT; CDR3: CASSSGFWSGELFF
size: -; J: TRBJ1-5; V: TRBV25-1; D: -; DNA: TGTGCCAGCAGTGAGGCAGTTAGCAATCAGCCCCAGCATTTT; CDR3: CASSEAVSNQPQHF
size: -; J: TRBJ1-1; V: TRBV11-3; D: -; DNA: TGTGCCAGCAGCTTTGGGCAGGGGGAAGCTTTCTTT; CDR3: CASSFGQGEAFF
size: -; J: TRBJ1-4; V: TRBV6-5; D: -; DNA: TGTGCCAGCAGCGCGAGGAATGAAAAACTGTTTTTT; CDR3: CASSARNEKLFF
size: once; J: TRBJ2-5; V: TRBV7-9; D: -; DNA: TGTGCCAGCAGCCTAGGGCTGCGGGAGACCCAGTACTTC; CDR3: CASSLGLRETQYF
size: -; J: TRBJ1-5; V: TRBV9; D: TRBD1; DNA: TGTGCCAGCAGCATCGGACAGGGAGGAGCTCAGCCCCAGCATTTT; CDR3: CASSIGQGGAQPQHF
size: few; J: TRBJ1-4; V: TRBV5-1; D: -; DNA: TGCGCCAGCAGCTTGGCCGACAGTCCCTTTAATGAAAAACTGTTTTTT; CDR3: CASSLADSPFNEKLFF
size: few; J: TRBJ1-3; V: TRBV28; D: -; DNA: TGTGCCAGCAGTTTGGAGGGGCAGCTTGGAAACACCATATATTTT; CDR3: CASSLEGQLGNTIYF
size: -; J: TRBJ1-1; V: TRBV2; D: TRBD1; DNA: TGTGCCATCTTCTTTCCCAGGGGGCCGAACACTGAAGCTTTCTTT; CDR3: CAIFFPRGPNTEAFF
size: -; J: TRBJ1-4; V: TRBV19; D: -; DNA: TGTGCCAGTAGTAGCCAGGGGAACGAAAAACTGTTTTTT; CDR3: CASSSQGNEKLFF
size: -; J: TRBJ2-1; V: TRBV28; D: TRBD2; DNA: TGTGCCAGCAGGACTAGCGGGGGGGGCCTCCACAATGAGCAGTTCTTC; CDR3: CASRTSGGGLHNEQFF
size: -; J: TRBJ1-6; V: TRBV6-5; D: -; DNA: TGTGCCAGCAGCCTTCAAAGCAATTCACCCCTCCACTTT; CDR3: CASSLQSNSPLHF
size: -; J: TRBJ2-3; V: TRBV18; D: -; DNA: TGTGCCAGCTCACCAGGGGCGGCCACAGATACGCAGTATTTT; CDR3: CASSPGAATDTQYF
size: -; J: TRBJ1-1; V: TRBV2; D: -; DNA: TGTGCCAGCAGTGAAGCGGCGGGGGACACTGAAGCTTTCTTT; CDR3: CASSEAAGDTEAFF
size: once; J: TRBJ1-5; V: TRBV18; D: TRBD1; DNA: TGTGCCAGCTCACCTCAGACAGGGCTTAGCAATCAGCCCCAGCATTTT; CDR3: CASSPQTGLSNQPQHF
size: -; J: TRBJ2-2; V: TRBV9; D: TRBD2; DNA: TGTGCCAGCAGCGTACTCCCTAGCGGGAACACCGGGGAGCTGTTTTTT; CDR3: CASSVLPSGNTGELFF
size: -; J: TRBJ2-2; V: TRBV19; D: TRBD1; DNA: TGTGCCAGTAGTAGAGGGACAGGGGTAACCGGGGAGCTGTTTTTT; CDR3: CASSRGTGVTGELFF
size: -; J: TRBJ1-5; V: TRBV7-8; D: TRBD1; DNA: TGTGCCAGCAGCCCCCACCTGGACAGGGGCAATCAGCCCCAGCATTTT; CDR3: CASSPHLDRGNQPQHF
size: -; J: TRBJ1-5; V: TRBV5-8; D: TRBD1; DNA: TGTGCCAGCAGCACCTGGACAGGGGAAGGAAGCAATCAGCCCCAGCATTTT; CDR3: CASSTWTGEGSNQPQHF
size: -; J: TRBJ1-1; V: TRBV10-1; D: TRBD1; DNA: TGCGCCAGCAGTGAAGGACAGGGGGCGCGAACTGAAGCTTTCTTT; CDR3: CASSEGQGARTEAFF
size: once; J: TRBJ1-1; V: TRBV5-4; D: -; DNA: TGTGCCAGCATGGAGGGATGGGACACTGAAGCTTTCTTT; CDR3: CASMEGWDTEAFF
size: -; J: TRBJ2-5; V: TRBV6-1; D: TRBD1; DNA: TGTGCCAGCAGTGAAAACGGGGACAGATACCAAGAGACCCAGTACTTC; CDR3: CASSENGDRYQETQYF
size: -; J: TRBJ2-5; V: TRBV4-1; D: TRBD2; DNA: TGCGCCAGCAGCCAAGAAGGGCTAGCGGGGGGGACCCAGTACTTC; CDR3: CASSQEGLAGGTQYF
size: few; J: TRBJ2-2; V: TRBV29-1; D: -; DNA: TGCAGCGTCCGATCCCAGGGAACCGGGGAGCTGTTTTTT; CDR3: CSVRSQGTGELFF
size: few; J: TRBJ2-5; V: TRBV6-1; D: TRBD1; DNA: TGTGCCAGCAGTGATCTCACAGGGGGCACGTGGGAGACCCAGTACTTC; CDR3: CASSDLTGGTWETQYF
size: -; J: TRBJ1-2; V: TRBV4-1; D: -; DNA: TGCGCCAGCAGCCAAGCGTTAGAGGTATTCAACTATGGCTACACCTTC; CDR3: CASSQALEVFNYGYTF
size: -; J: TRBJ2-7; V: TRBV12-3/TRBV12-4; D: TRBD1; DNA: TGTGCCAGCAGCCAGGGGGCTAGGCAGTACTTC; CDR3: CASSQGARQYF
size: few; J: TRBJ1-5; V: TRBV7-9; D: TRBD1; DNA: TGTGCCAGCAGCGACAACAGGGGAAATCAGCCCCAGCATTTT; CDR3: CASSDNRGNQPQHF
size: -; J: TRBJ1-3; V: TRBV18; D: TRBD1; DNA: TGTGCCAGCTCGGAAACTACAGGGGTCGGAAACACCATATATTTT; CDR3: CASSETTGVGNTIYF
size: -; J: TRBJ1-2; V: TRBV2; D: TRBD1; DNA: TGTGCCAGTAAACTGACAGGGGATAGTGGCTACACCTTC; CDR3: CASKLTGDSGYTF
size: -; J: TRBJ2-1; V: TRBV6-2/TRBV6-3; D: -; DNA: TGTGCCAGCAGTATCTCCGGGAGCAGCTCCTACAATGAGCAGTTCTTC; CDR3: CASSISGSSSYNEQFF
size: -; J: TRBJ2-1; V: TRBV24-1; D: TRBD2; DNA: TGTGCCACCAGTGCGAGCGGGGGGGCCCGGGAGCAGTTCTTC; CDR3: CATSASGGAREQFF
size: -; J: TRBJ2-1; V: TRBV28; D: -; DNA: TGTGCCAGCAGTTTGGGCGGGTACAATGAGCAGTTCTTC; CDR3: CASSLGGYNEQFF
size: -; J: TRBJ2-5; V: TRBV6-2/TRBV6-3; D: -; DNA: TGTGCCAGCAGTTACCGGGGTCCGGGAGAGACCCAGTACTTC; CDR3: CASSYRGPGETQYF
size: -; J: TRBJ2-2; V: TRBV6-5; D: TRBD2; DNA: TGTGCCAGCCGAGCGGGGGTGGGGACCGGGGAGCTGTTTTTT; CDR3: CASRAGVGTGELFF